These 8 T cell receptor beta chains came from one sample sequenced in a study of blood T cell repertoires in COVID-19. Assay used: immunoSEQ multiplex PCR; TCRdb lists only in-frame clones, some missing. This table holds about 67,000 clones, 85% to 90% found once. The sequenced sample consisted of peripheral blood. All receptors come from a middle-aged man with active COVID-19.

The chain carries TRBV6-5 and TRBJ2-7; a weak D match, TRBD2 (5 bases). V was trimmed by 2 bases and J by 3 bases, leaving 17 bases between them. The CDR3 is 16 residues long. The germline CDR1 and CDR2 sequences are MNHEY and SVGAGI. The CDR3 is CASSYAPSLGGYEQYF. The CDR3 DNA sequence: TGTGCCAGCAGTTACGCGCCTAGCCTAGGAGGCTACGAGCAGTACTTC.

The chain has TRBV4-2 and TRBJ1-4; D perhaps matches TRBD1 (6 bases). The CDR3 runs 19 residues. The V end lost 2 bases, the J end lost 7 bases, and 26 bases lay between the germline ends. CDR1 LGHNA and CDR2 YNFKEQ come from the germline V gene. CDR3 sequence (DNA): TGTGCCAGCAGCCAACGAAATCCAATATCTGGGGGGGCAGCTGAAAAACTGTTTTTT. Amino acids: CASSQRNPISGGAAEKLFF.

The rearrangement links TRBV5-1 to TRBJ2-7, with D hard to call. Germline CDR1 SGHRS, CDR2 YFSETQ. CDR3 length: 11 amino acids. Trimming took 0 bases from V and 5 from J, leaving 3 bases between them. In DNA form, the CDR3 reads TGCGCCAGCAGCTTGGAGCACGAGCAGTACTTC. It is translated as CASSLEHEQYF.

The chain uses TRBV6-4 and TRBJ2-7; TRBD2 agrees at 7 bases. Germline V lookup: CDR1 MRHNA, CDR2 SNTAGT. The V gene end was trimmed by 5 bases and the J gene end by 3 bases; junction bases not matched to a gene: 4. The CDR3 totals 13 residues. The CDR3 reads CASSSERGYEQYF. In nucleotides, the CDR3 is TGTGCCAGCAGTTCCGAGCGGGGCTACGAGCAGTACTTC.

This chain links TRBV4-1 with TRBJ2-5, with TRBD2 as a possible D gene (6 bases). Per germline, CDR1 MGHRA and CDR2 YSYEKL. The V and J ends lost 5 bases and 9 bases respectively, with 25 bases between them. This CDR3 is built from 16 residues. CDR3 sequence: CASSTNTADPREAQYF. In DNA form, the CDR3 reads TGCGCCAGCAGCACCAACACAGCCGACCCCAGGGAGGCCCAGTACTTC.

The chain has TRBV5-1 and TRBJ1-1; no reliable D call. Trimming removed 4 bases from V and 2 bases from J, with 15 bases in between. Germline V lookup: CDR1 SGHRS, CDR2 YFSETQ. This CDR3 comprises 15 residues. As DNA, the CDR3 is TGCGCCAGCAGCCCCCAGACAACAGAAAACACTGAAGCTTTCTTT. Encoded protein: CASSPQTTENTEAFF.

V is TRBV7-3 and J is TRBJ2-2, with 7 bases that match TRBD1. This CDR3 is built from 15 residues. The trim removed 7 bases at V and 2 bases at J, leaving 7 bases unmatched. Germline values: CDR1 SGHTA, CDR2 FQGTGA. This CDR3 reads CASTKDRANTGELFF. DNA for the CDR3: TGTGCCAGCACCAAAGACAGGGCTAACACCGGGGAGCTGTTTTTT.

J is TRBJ2-3 and V is TRBV7-3; D is undetermined. CDR3 length: 13 amino acids. V lost 5 bases, J lost 3 bases, and 9 bases lay in between. Germline V gene data show CDR1 as SGHTA and CDR2 as FQGTGA. The CDR3 sequence is CASSPSDTDTQYF. The DNA of the CDR3 is TGTGCCAGCAGCCCTAGTGATACAGATACGCAGTATTTT. Supplemented by reference TRBV7-3 and TRBJ2-3, the full variable domain reads GAGVSQTPSNKVTEKGKYVELRCDPISGHTALYWYRQSLGQGPEFLIYFQGTGAADDSGLPNDRFFAVRPEGSVSTLKIQRTERGDSAVYLCASSPSDTDTQYFGPGTRLTVL.